These 19 T cell receptor beta chains share one sample of origin, sequenced in a study of blood T cell repertoires in COVID-19 (dated by TCRdb to the early 2020s). To prepare the library, the immunoSEQ multiplex PCR assay was applied. TCRdb retrieved this table from immuneACCESS and kept in-frame rearrangements only. Not all clones are present; in checked studies, unresolved V genes account for under half, and no reason is known for the remainder. The sample table records 180,000 or so clones; around 85% of these occur just once. Roughly 8.2% of the sample rests with the top ten. Material: peripheral blood. The source of these receptors is an older woman with acute or convalescent COVID-19.

The chain recombines TRBV9 with TRBJ2-7; 13 bases line up with TRBD2. V dropped 3 bases and J dropped 4; count of bases not matched to a gene: 7. CDR3 length: 16 residues. Germline loops: CDR1 SGDLS, CDR2 YYNGEE. CDR3 region: CASSAGLAGAEYEQYF. The CDR3 coding sequence is TGTGCCAGCAGCGCAGGACTAGCGGGAGCAGAGTACGAGCAGTACTTC. Variable domain in full (rest from reference TRBV9 and TRBJ2-7): DSGVTQTPKHLITATGQRVTLRCSPRSGDLSVYWYQQSLDQGLQFLIQYYNGEERAKGNILERFSAQQFPDLHSELNLSSLELGDSALYFCASSAGLAGAEYEQYFGPGTRLTVT.

This clone appeared a single time. V usage is TRBV18 and J usage is TRBJ2-1; 13 bases align to TRBD2. V dropped 4 bases and J dropped 9; count of bases not matched to a gene: 6. The germline V gene has CDR1 KGHSH and CDR2 LQKENI. This CDR3 region has 15 residues. CDR3 sequence: CASSRGLAGVSEQFF. CDR3 bases: TGTGCCAGCTCACGTGGACTAGCGGGAGTCAGTGAGCAGTTCTTC.

This clone was recorded once. The CDR3 nucleotides read TGTGCCAGCAGTTACGGGGCGGGGAGGAACACTGAAGCTTTCTTT. Translated, it gives CASSYGAGRNTEAFF. The chain recombines TRBV6-5 with TRBJ1-1, with a possible D match to TRBD1 (5 bases). Looked up from germline, CDR1 is MNHEY and CDR2 is SVGAGI. The CDR3 runs 15 residues. V was clipped by 2 bases and J by 1 base, with 11 bases between them.

This rearrangement joins TRBV7-8 to TRBJ2-1; TRBD2 might be the D (5 bases). Trimming removed 3 bases from V and 8 bases from J, with 11 bases in between. Germline CDR1 is SGHVS and CDR2 is FQNEAQ. The CDR3 loop spans 13 amino acids. CDR3 loop: CASSFDYSHEQFF. The CDR3 coding sequence is TGTGCCAGCAGCTTCGACTATTCTCATGAGCAGTTCTTC.

This chain connects TRBV6-5 to TRBJ1-6; TRBD1 aligns across 8 bases. J gave up 8 bases and V 7 bases, and 10 bases lay outside the gene matches. The CDR3 has 15 amino acids. Per the germline V gene, CDR1 is MNHEY and CDR2 is SVGAGI. The CDR3 nucleotides are TGTGCCAGCACCCAAAGAGCGACAGGGGATTCACCCCTCCACTTT. Translation gives CASTQRATGDSPLHF.

The chain recombines TRBV30 with TRBJ2-2; D is perhaps TRBD2 (5 bases). V was cut by 4 bases and J by 4 bases, with 19 bases left in between. CDR3 size: 16 residues. The V gene's germline CDR1 is GTSNPN and CDR2 SVGIG (reference sequence). The CDR3 spells CAWNTPSGIITGELFF. CDR3 sequence (DNA): TGTGCCTGGAATACACCTTCGGGGATAATCACCGGGGAGCTGTTTTTT.

The rearrangement uses TRBV5-1 and TRBJ2-7; 9 bases are shared with TRBD2. Trimming at V came to 4 bases and at J to 3 bases, leaving 2 bases not matched to a gene. This CDR3 contains 13 residues. Germline-derived CDR1 and CDR2 are SGHRS and YFSETQ. DNA of the CDR3: TGCGCCAGCAGCGTAGCGGGAGTCTACGAGCAGTACGTC. This translates into CASSVAGVYEQYV.

The chain combines TRBV6-5 with TRBJ1-1; 9 bases line up with TRBD1. The CDR3 runs to 16 residues. V trimming: 4 bases; J trimming: 6 bases; junction bases outside the gene matches: 12. In germline, CDR1 is MNHEY, CDR2 SVGAGI. The CDR3 nucleotides are TGTGCCAGCAGTTCCGGGACAGGGAGTGGGAAGGCTGAAGCTTTCTTT. Its protein product is CASSSGTGSGKAEAFF.

V gene TRBV3-1 (or the pseudogene TRBV3-2) combines with J gene TRBJ1-5; maybe TRBD1 (6 bases). Germline V CDR1 and CDR2: LGHDT, YNNKEL (reference sequence). The CDR3 consists of 14 residues. Deletions cut 2 bases from V and 5 bases from J, with 10 bases between. This CDR3 is CASSQTGLDQPQHF. The CDR3, as DNA: TGTGCCAGCAGCCAAACAGGGCTCGATCAGCCCCAGCATTTT.

This chain links TRBV30 with TRBJ1-1; D unresolved. Trimming stripped 1 base from V and 1 base from J, with 10 bases between. CDR3 length equals 14 residues. Germline V gene data show CDR1 as GTSNPN and CDR2 as SVGIG (reference sequence). CDR3: CAWSGPTSNTEAFF. In nucleotides, the CDR3 is TGTGCCTGGAGTGGCCCTACCTCGAACACTGAAGCTTTCTTT.

The CDR3 loop reads CSAQQGISRTEAFF. The CDR3, as DNA: TGCAGCGCCCAACAGGGAATATCCCGCACTGAAGCTTTCTTT. The V call is TRBV29-1, the J call TRBJ1-1; the D gene is possibly TRBD1 (6 bases). The CDR3 loop spans 14 amino acids. The V end was cut by 7 bases, the J end by 4 bases, with 19 bases between. Germline V CDR1 and CDR2: SQVTM, ANQGSEA.

The genes are TRBV28 and TRBJ1-2; the D gene is possibly TRBD1 (5 bases). The CDR3 is 14 amino acids. Germline V gene data show CDR1 as MDHEN and CDR2 as SYDVKM. Trimming left V 6 bases short and J 4 bases short, with 15 bases between. CDR3 sequence (DNA): TGTGCCAGCAGCTCGGACATTCGCACCTATGGCTACACCTTC. It is translated as CASSSDIRTYGYTF.

J is TRBJ1-3 and V is TRBV29-1; unclear D gene. The germline gives CDR1 SQVTM, CDR2 ANQGSEA. This CDR3 contains 13 residues. V was cut by 7 bases and J by 1 base, with 11 bases left in between. CDR3 DNA: TGCAGCGGCCACGAGGGTTCTGGAAACACCATATATTTT. Translated: CSGHEGSGNTIYF. The full variable domain, completed using reference TRBV29-1 and TRBJ1-3, is SAVISQKPSRDICQRGTSLTIQCQVDSQVTMMFWYRQQPGQSLTLIATANQGSEATYESGFVIDKFPISRPNLTFSTLTVSNMSPEDSSIYLCSGHEGSGNTIYFGEGSWLTVV.

The J gene is TRBJ1-5, the V gene TRBV28; 8 bases line up with TRBD1. The CDR3 extends over 15 amino acids. The J segment lost 7 bases and the V segment lost 6 bases, leaving 11 bases of the junction unmatched. Germline-derived CDR1 and CDR2 are MDHEN and SYDVKM. CDR3: CASSTGGGSRQPQHF. Written as DNA, the CDR3 is TGTGCCAGCAGCACAGGGGGGGGATCAAGACAGCCCCAGCATTTT. The entire variable domain, with the rest obtained from reference TRBV28 and TRBJ1-5, is as follows: DVKVTQSSRYLVKRTGEKVFLECVQDMDHENMFWYRQDPGLGLRLIYFSYDVKMKEKGDIPEGYSVSREKKERFSLILESASTNQTSMYLCASSTGGGSRQPQHFGDGTRLSIL.

The chain joins TRBV19 to TRBJ1-5, with a possible D match to TRBD1 (6 bases). Germline values: CDR1 LNHDA, CDR2 SQIVND (reference sequence). Trimming cost V 7 bases and J 4 bases, with 17 bases left between them. CDR3 length: 15 amino acids. The CDR3 bases are TGTGCCAGTAACCCGCGGCAGGGGTGGAATCAGCCCCAGCATTTT. Its protein product is CASNPRQGWNQPQHF. The full variable domain, completed using reference TRBV19 and TRBJ1-5, is DGGITQSPKYLFRKEGQNVTLSCEQNLNHDAMYWYRQDPGQGLRLIYYSQIVNDFQKGDIAEGYSVSREKKESFPLTVTSAQKNPTAFYLCASNPRQGWNQPQHFGDGTRLSIL.

The chain recombines TRBV5-1 with TRBJ2-3, with 7 nucleotides matching TRBD1. V lost 1 base to trimming and J lost 6 bases; unmatched junction nucleotides: 5. This CDR3 is 14 amino acids long. Germline V CDR1 and CDR2: SGHRS, YFSETQ. The CDR3 region is CASSLSQGEDTQYF. In nucleotides, the CDR3 is TGCGCCAGCAGCTTGAGTCAGGGGGAGGATACGCAGTATTTT. The full variable domain, in which reference TRBV5-1 and TRBJ2-3 provide the parts outside the CDR3, is KAGVTQTPRYLIKTRGQQVTLSCSPISGHRSVSWYQQTPGQGLQFLFEYFSETQRNKGNFPGRFSGRQFSNSRSEMNVSTLELGDSALYLCASSLSQGEDTQYFGPGTRLTVL.

The chain couples TRBV14 to TRBJ1-6; D might be TRBD1 (6 bases). Germline assignment: CDR1 SGHDN and CDR2 FVKESK. The CDR3 runs 15 residues. V shed 4 bases and J shed 6 bases, with 13 bases lying between them. The CDR3 sequence is CASSPWTDSNSPLHF. CDR3 nucleotides: TGTGCCAGCAGCCCATGGACAGATAGTAATTCACCCCTCCACTTT.

This clone was seen a single time. The rearrangement links TRBV19 to TRBJ2-1, with TRBD2 matching 11 bases. CDR1 and CDR2 from the germline V gene are LNHDA and SQIVND (reference sequence). This CDR3 comprises 17 residues. V shed 3 bases, J shed 5 bases, and the junction held 9 bases outside the gene matches. CDR3 region: CASSIRLAGGENNEQFF. The CDR3 bases are TGTGCCAGTAGTATTCGCCTAGCGGGAGGCGAGAACAATGAGCAGTTCTTC.

The V gene is TRBV5-1, the J gene TRBJ1-2, with 8 bases matching TRBD1. This CDR3 is 13 amino acids long. V was pared by 5 bases and J by 5 bases, with 5 bases of the junction left unmatched. Germline V gene sequence: CDR1 SGHRS, CDR2 YFSETQ. The CDR3 sequence is CASSPDRAYGYTF. CDR3 sequence (DNA): TGCGCCAGCAGTCCGGACAGGGCGTATGGCTACACCTTC.